These T cell receptor beta chains were read from a single sample in a study of vaccination and CD4 T cells after COVID-19. One entry per CDR3 protein results from TCRdb running MiXCR on the PCR reads. Here the sample spans some 5,900 distinct CDR3 sequences, approximately 60% being singletons. Antigen specificity for these receptors is unknown. The sequencing input was CD4+ T cells from blood, cultured in vitro. The source of these receptors is a human donor who had recovered from COVID-19. CDR3s include the opening cysteine and the closing phenylalanine or tryptophan. D genes are given only for firm matches. Clone size is stated in some rows and not others, as once, few, many or a class when expanded.

j_gene: TRBJ1-6
d_gene: NA
abundance: NA
v_gene: TRBV18
CDR3nt: TGTGCCAGCTCACCTAAGAATTCACCCCTCCACTTT
CDR3aa: CASSPKNSPLHF

j_gene: TRBJ2-4
d_gene: TRBD1
abundance: NA
v_gene: TRBV27
CDR3nt: TGTGCCAGCAGTCAACAGGGGGCCAAAAACATTCAGTACTTC
CDR3aa: CASSQQGAKNIQYF

j_gene: TRBJ2-2
d_gene: NA
abundance: large
v_gene: TRBV2
CDR3nt: TGTGCCAGCAGTCCCCAGGACAGACCTACCGGGGAGCTGTTTTTT
CDR3aa: CASSPQDRPTGELFF

j_gene: TRBJ1-5
d_gene: NA
abundance: large
v_gene: TRBV7-8
CDR3nt: TGTGCCAGCAGCCAAAAACCCCCCCTCGGGGCTTTCGGTCAGCCCCAGCATTTT
CDR3aa: CASSQKPPLGAFGQPQHF

j_gene: TRBJ1-2
d_gene: TRBD1
abundance: NA
v_gene: TRBV20-1
CDR3nt: TGCAGTGCTAGCGGATTGGGACAGGCCAATGGCTACACCTTC
CDR3aa: CSASGLGQANGYTF

j_gene: TRBJ2-7
d_gene: NA
abundance: NA
v_gene: TRBV20-1
CDR3nt: TGCAGTGCTGTGGCCATATTCTCCCCCTACGAGCAGTACTTC
CDR3aa: CSAVAIFSPYEQYF

j_gene: TRBJ2-3
d_gene: TRBD2
abundance: NA
v_gene: TRBV6-5
CDR3nt: TGTGCCAGCAGTTACTCCTGGGGCGGGAGGATAAGCACAGATACGCAGTATTTT
CDR3aa: CASSYSWGGRISTDTQYF

j_gene: TRBJ2-3
d_gene: NA
abundance: NA
v_gene: TRBV9
CDR3nt: TGTGCCAGCAGCGTAGTAACTTCGGATACGCAGTATTTT
CDR3aa: CASSVVTSDTQYF

j_gene: TRBJ2-1
d_gene: NA
abundance: NA
v_gene: TRBV6-2/TRBV6-3
CDR3nt: TGTGCCAGCAGTTATCCTACGAAGTACAATGAGCAGTTCTTC
CDR3aa: CASSYPTKYNEQFF

j_gene: TRBJ2-7
d_gene: NA
abundance: once
v_gene: TRBV28
CDR3nt: TGTGCCAGCAGTTATCCGGGGCAGGGGCTCCGGGTCTCCTACGAGCAGTACTTC
CDR3aa: CASSYPGQGLRVSYEQYF

j_gene: TRBJ1-5
d_gene: NA
abundance: NA
v_gene: TRBV2
CDR3nt: TGTGCCAGCAGTGAAGAGGGAGGGTATAGCAATCAGCCCCAGCATTTT
CDR3aa: CASSEEGGYSNQPQHF

j_gene: TRBJ2-3
d_gene: TRBD1
abundance: NA
v_gene: TRBV20-1
CDR3nt: TGCAGTGCTATCAGACAGGGAAGCACAGATACGCAGTATTTT
CDR3aa: CSAIRQGSTDTQYF

j_gene: TRBJ2-2
d_gene: NA
abundance: NA
v_gene: TRBV10-1
CDR3nt: TGCGCCAGCAGTGATGGTAGCCACACCGGGGAGCTGTTTTTT
CDR3aa: CASSDGSHTGELFF

j_gene: TRBJ2-2
d_gene: NA
abundance: NA
v_gene: TRBV5-1
CDR3nt: TGCGCCAGCAGCGGGACTGATACCGGGGAGCTGTTTTTT
CDR3aa: CASSGTDTGELFF

j_gene: TRBJ2-7
d_gene: TRBD2
abundance: NA
v_gene: TRBV14
CDR3nt: TGTGCCAGCAGCCGACTAGCGGGTACCTACGAGCAGTACTTC
CDR3aa: CASSRLAGTYEQYF

j_gene: TRBJ1-1
d_gene: NA
abundance: NA
v_gene: TRBV12-3/TRBV12-4
CDR3nt: TGTGCCAGCAGTTTGGCAGCCGATGATAAAGCTTTCTTT
CDR3aa: CASSLAADDKAFF

j_gene: TRBJ1-1
d_gene: TRBD1
abundance: NA
v_gene: TRBV19
CDR3nt: TGTGCCAGTAGTTTACGGACAGGGCCCACTGAAGCTTTCTTT
CDR3aa: CASSLRTGPTEAFF

j_gene: TRBJ2-3
d_gene: TRBD2
abundance: once
v_gene: TRBV5-1
CDR3nt: TGCGCCAGCAGCCCCGTATCTTCTAGCGGCGATACGCAGTATTTT
CDR3aa: CASSPVSSSGDTQYF

j_gene: TRBJ1-2
d_gene: NA
abundance: NA
v_gene: TRBV7-2
CDR3nt: TGTGCCAGCAGCCCCCTAGCAGACAGGAAAGGGTACACCTTC
CDR3aa: CASSPLADRKGYTF

j_gene: TRBJ2-3
d_gene: TRBD2
abundance: few
v_gene: TRBV27
CDR3nt: TGTGCCAGCAGTTTAACTAGCGGGAGCACAGATACGCAGTATTTT
CDR3aa: CASSLTSGSTDTQYF

j_gene: TRBJ2-2
d_gene: NA
abundance: NA
v_gene: TRBV11-3
CDR3nt: TGTGCCAGCAGCTTAGGGGTAGCGGCGAACACCGGGGAGCTGTTTTTT
CDR3aa: CASSLGVAANTGELFF

j_gene: TRBJ1-2
d_gene: TRBD1
abundance: NA
v_gene: TRBV6-5
CDR3nt: TGTGCCAGCAGTTCTTGGACAGGGGGGAACTATGGCTACACCTTC
CDR3aa: CASSSWTGGNYGYTF

j_gene: TRBJ2-1
d_gene: NA
abundance: NA
v_gene: TRBV6-1
CDR3nt: TGTGCCAGCAGATGGGAGAGGGGTAGGGAGCAGTTCTTC
CDR3aa: CASRWERGREQFF

j_gene: TRBJ1-2
d_gene: NA
abundance: few
v_gene: TRBV6-1
CDR3nt: TGTGCCAGCAGGGCAGGGAGGGACAACTATGGCTACACCTTC
CDR3aa: CASRAGRDNYGYTF

j_gene: TRBJ2-5
d_gene: NA
abundance: few
v_gene: TRBV19
CDR3nt: TGTGCCAGTAGTATCGGGCGGGATCCTCAAGAGACCCAGTACTTC
CDR3aa: CASSIGRDPQETQYF

j_gene: TRBJ2-7
d_gene: NA
abundance: NA
v_gene: TRBV20-1
CDR3nt: TGCAGTGCGGCCGCCGGGACCATCTACGAGCAGTACTTC
CDR3aa: CSAAAGTIYEQYF

j_gene: TRBJ1-4
d_gene: TRBD1
abundance: NA
v_gene: TRBV6-1
CDR3nt: TGTGCCAGCAGTGGGGACAGGGGAGGAAAACTGTTTTTT
CDR3aa: CASSGDRGGKLFF